Detailed here is one T cell receptor beta chain. The germline gives CDR1 KGHSH, CDR2 LQKENI. The CDR3 covers 13 residues. Trimming pared 0 bases from V and 4 bases from J, leaving 3 bases between. TCRdb's copy holds only in-frame clones and misses some; the assay was immunoSEQ multiplex PCR. The table shows a few hundred thousand clones, with about nine tenths occurring only once. This entry belongs to a study of blood T cell repertoires in COVID-19. Sample: peripheral blood. The gene calls are TRBV18 and TRBJ2-2; D is unclear. The clonotype originates from a man in his sixties who had recovered from COVID-19. The CDR3 region is CASSPPITGELFF. The CDR3 coding sequence is TGTGCCAGCTCACCACCTATCACCGGGGAGCTGTTTTTT.